This T cell receptor (beta chain) came from a study of T cell repertoires in cytomegalovirus infection. For the study at large: A matching HLA type, together with CMV infection, was signaled by public TCR beta signatures. Whole-study results and caveats: The ex vivo response was dominated by HLA-C-restricted CMV-specific TCR beta clonotypes.

TCRdb reprocessed the reads via MiXCR and lists one record per CDR3 protein. There are under 150,000 distinct CDR3 sequences in the sample; roughly 8.2% occur only once, and 10% lies in the top ten. This clonotype was recorded at least ten times. Its target is not known. The V end was cut by 5 bases, the J end by 0 bases, with 17 bases between. Germline CDR1 and CDR2: SGHAT and FQNNGV. The CDR3 runs to 18 residues. The receptor was derived from a human donor in good health (CMV status not recorded). Some clones in this sample may be carry-over from other donors' samples. Sequencing was carried out using PBMCs. The rearrangement links TRBV11-2 to TRBJ2-6, with D unclear. CDR3 DNA sequence: TGTGCCAGCAGCCTAACACACCTGGTACCCTCTGGGGCCAACGTCCTGACTTTC. The encoded protein is CASSLTHLVPSGANVLTF.